The TCR beta chain described here comes from a study of T-cell reconstitution after alpha-beta-depleted transplantation in children. Note on this clonotype: Its specificity is not known.

Trimming removed 5 bases at V and 0 bases at J, with 10 bases between. Germline values: CDR1 SNHLY, CDR2 FYNNEI. The CDR3 has 14 residues. Findings and limits, study-wide: Surviving thymic progenitors and recipient T cells were the source of high TCRbeta diversity at day 60 in some patients. It was reported that alpha-beta T cells came from several hundred expanded graft clones (about two months after transplant).

Molecular barcoding with unique molecular identifiers was used for the TCRbeta library. TCRdb reanalysed the PCR reads using MiXCR and keeps one entry per CDR3 protein. The sample lists 750,000 to 950,000 distinct CDR3 sequences, roughly 15% occurring once. The rearrangement uses TRBV2 and TRBJ1-1, with D possibly matching TRBD1 (6 bases). The sample in question was PBMCs, mostly from graft donor cells, obtained 360 days after TCRalphabeta/CD19-depleted stem cell transplant. The receptor comes from a male patient under 18 who had a stem cell transplant for acute lymphoblastic leukemia, so the T cells may come from the graft donor. The DNA for the CDR3 is TGTGCCAGCAGTCGACAGGAGCTGAACACTGAAGCTTTCTTT. This gives the protein CASSRQELNTEAFF.